The 24 T cell receptor beta chains in this list originate from one sample, sequenced in a study of patients and donors after allogeneic stem cell transplantation (dated by TCRdb to 2020 to 2021). Libraries were built with RT-PCR. The sequencer listed for this sample is NextSeq 550. In TCRdb, the public reads were trimmed at Q25 with fastp and aligned with MiXCR, with productive beta chains retained. Each entry is one CDR3 protein sequence, shown with its most common DNA and genes. Across this sample there are over 400,000 distinct CDR3 sequences, with 16% seen only once. The ten largest account for 6.5% to 7.5% of the sample. Sequenced material: blood, either unsorted or a sorted T cell fraction (not recorded which). These receptors all stem from a human donor who was either an allogeneic HSCT recipient or a stem cell or donor lymphocyte infusion donor (not recorded which). It is not recorded whose cells these are; they may come from a transplant donor.

The J gene is TRBJ1-1, the V gene TRBV5-1, with D perhaps matching TRBD1 (5 bases). Trimming shortened V by 4 bases and J by 2 bases, and 12 bases separated the two germline ends. Germline CDR1 and CDR2: SGHRS and YFSETQ. The CDR3 length is 14 residues. This CDR3 is CASSPRWDNTEAFF. The CDR3, as DNA: TGCGCCAGCAGCCCGCGGTGGGACAACACTGAAGCTTTCTTT.

This chain uses TRBV5-5 with TRBJ2-7; 7 nucleotides align to TRBD1. After removal of 5 bases from V and 7 bases from J, the junction contained 15 bases not matched to a gene. This CDR3 is built from 15 residues. Germline V gives CDR1 SGHKS, CDR2 YYEKEE (reference sequence). CDR3 nucleotides: TGTGCCAGCAGTCGGCAGAGACAGGGATCATGGGAGCAGTACTTC. This sequence encodes CASSRQRQGSWEQYF.

This clonotype was detected many times. The chain links TRBV28 to TRBJ2-5; D gene uncertain. CDR1 MDHEN and CDR2 SYDVKM come from the germline V gene. The CDR3 loop spans 13 amino acids. The V and J ends lost 6 bases and 2 bases respectively, with 10 bases between them. CDR3 amino acids: CASRRTAQETQYF. The CDR3, as DNA: TGTGCCAGCAGGAGGACCGCACAAGAGACCCAGTACTTC.

This clonotype occurred a few times. J is TRBJ1-1 and V is TRBV15; 7 bases agree with TRBD1. With 1 base clipped from V and 10 bases from J, the junction kept 9 bases outside the gene matches. The germline CDR1 and CDR2 sequences are LNHNV and YYDKDF (reference sequence). The CDR3 loop spans 14 amino acids. The CDR3 DNA follows: TGTGCCACCAGCAGAGCCCGACAGGGCCAGGGAGCTTTCTTT. It encodes CATSRARQGQGAFF.

This clonotype was seen a handful of times. The rearrangement links TRBV18 to TRBJ2-3; D remains ambiguous. The V and J ends lost 5 bases and 6 bases respectively, with 18 bases between them. This CDR3 region has 15 residues. Germline CDR1 is KGHSH and CDR2 is LQKENI. CDR3 DNA sequence: TGTGCCAGCTCAGGAGTAGTTTTGCGGCCCGATACGCAGTATTTT. It specifies CASSGVVLRPDTQYF.

CDR3 sequence reads: CASRGVPDEQYF. The CDR3 nucleotides are TGTGCTAGTCGAGGGGTCCCGGACGAGCAGTACTTC. J is TRBJ2-7 and V is TRBV12-5; either TRBD1 or TRBD2 may supply D (5 bases each). Trimming shortened V by 8 bases and J by 5 bases, and 13 bases separated the two germline ends. Looked up from germline, CDR1 is LGHNT and CDR2 is FRNRAP. There are 12 residues in the CDR3. Looking up the rest from reference TRBV12-5 and TRBJ2-7 gives the full variable domain: DARVTQTPRHKVTEMGQEVTMRCQPILGHNTVFWYRQTMMQGLELLAYFRNRAPLDDSGMPKDRFSAEMPDATLATLKIQPSEPRDSAVYFCASRGVPDEQYFGPGTRLTVT.

This clonotype was recorded a few times. This chain joins TRBV20-1 and TRBJ1-2; D remains unclear. Germline values: CDR1 DFQATT, CDR2 SNEGSKA (reference sequence). V was trimmed by 0 bases and J by 2 bases, leaving 7 bases between them. This CDR3 comprises 13 residues. The CDR3 DNA follows: TGCAGTGCTAGAGATTTGGGAAACTATGGCTACACCTTC. Translating it yields CSARDLGNYGYTF.

This clonotype was found a few times. The chain couples TRBV12-3 or TRBV12-4 to TRBJ2-3, with 8 bases fitting TRBD1. Unmatched junction bases numbered 6, after V lost 4 bases and J lost 6 bases. This CDR3 is built from 14 residues. This CDR3 is CASSSQGAGDTQYF. The CDR3 DNA is TGTGCCAGCAGTTCTCAGGGGGCAGGGGATACGCAGTATTTT.

This clonotype was seen a handful of times. One end of the junction varies from germline; a read error may be responsible. The rearrangement joins TRBV2 to TRBJ2-1, with no clear D. The CDR3 has 15 residues. Germline CDR1 is SNHLY and CDR2 is FYNNEI. CDR3 coding DNA: TGTGCCAGCAGTGAAGGGGAACCCTCCAACAATGAGCAGTTCTTC. The encoded protein is CASSEGEPSNNEQFF.

This clonotype showed up just a few times. The V and J genes are TRBV15 and TRBJ2-7, with TRBD2 identical over 8 bases. The CDR3 loop spans 16 amino acids. Germline CDR1 is LNHNV and CDR2 is YYDKDF (reference sequence). The trim removed 0 bases at V and 7 bases at J, leaving 11 bases unmatched. The CDR3 spells CATSRDSKRERREQYF. The CDR3 DNA reads as TGTGCCACCAGCAGAGATAGTAAGCGGGAGAGGCGGGAGCAGTACTTC.

The chain uses TRBV28 and TRBJ1-1; D is ambiguous. The V end lost 5 bases, the J end lost 0 bases, and 13 bases lay between the germline ends. Germline CDR1 MDHEN, CDR2 SYDVKM. The CDR3 is made up of 15 amino acids. In nucleotides, the CDR3 is TGTGCCAGCAGTATCCCGGCTTACATGAACACTGAAGCTTTCTTT. Translation: CASSIPAYMNTEAFF. The entire variable domain, with the rest obtained from reference TRBV28 and TRBJ1-1, is as follows: DVKVTQSSRYLVKRTGEKVFLECVQDMDHENMFWYRQDPGLGLRLIYFSYDVKMKEKGDIPEGYSVSREKKERFSLILESASTNQTSMYLCASSIPAYMNTEAFFGQGTRLTVV.

The rearrangement links TRBV20-1 to TRBJ2-6; D is tentatively TRBD1 or TRBD2 (7 bases each). V shed 3 bases and J shed 0 bases, with 18 bases lying between them. CDR3 length: 18 amino acids. Germline V gene data show CDR1 as DFQATT and CDR2 as SNEGSKA (reference sequence). CDR3 residues: CSASSPGGGFSGANVLTF. Written as DNA, the CDR3 is TGCAGTGCTAGTTCCCCAGGGGGGGGCTTCTCTGGGGCCAACGTCCTGACTTTC.

There are many counts of this clonotype. The chain links TRBV9 to TRBJ2-7, with 7 nucleotides matching TRBD2. V trimming: 0 bases; J trimming: 3 bases; junction bases outside the gene matches: 3. This CDR3 has 14 amino acids. Germline CDR1 and CDR2: SGDLS and YYNGEE. This CDR3 reads CASSVGGLDYEQYF. Written as DNA, the CDR3 is TGTGCCAGCAGCGTAGGTGGACTAGACTACGAGCAGTACTTC.

This clonotype was seen only a few times. An end of the junction does not agree with germline; a read error may underlie this. The CDR3 DNA is TGTGCCAGCAGTGATACAGGGCCCTTC. This translates into CASSDTGPF. The rearrangement uses TRBV2 and TRBJ1-2; TRBD1 might be the D (6 bases). The CDR3 is made up of 9 amino acids. From germline, CDR1 is SNHLY and CDR2 FYNNEI.

This clonotype occurred a few times. The chain couples TRBV24-1 to TRBJ2-3; TRBD1 aligns across 8 bases. The CDR3 spans 19 residues. Germline assignment: CDR1 KGHDR and CDR2 SFDVKD. V shed 3 bases, J shed 2 bases, and the junction held 15 bases outside the gene matches. The CDR3 DNA is TGTGCCACCAGTGATCCCCTCGGCGGACAGGGCTGGGTCACAGATACGCAGTATTTT. Translated, it gives CATSDPLGGQGWVTDTQYF.

The table lists this clonotype with a few counts. The chain carries TRBV12-3 or TRBV12-4 and TRBJ2-3, with 11 bases fitting TRBD2. V lost 1 base, J lost 5 bases, and 14 bases stayed unmatched. The CDR3 totals 19 residues. The CDR3 coding sequence is TGTGCCAGCAGTTTAGGGGGGTGGGCTAGCGGGAGGAGATTAGATACGCAGTATTTT. It codes for CASSLGGWASGRRLDTQYF.

The V and J genes are TRBV13 and TRBJ2-7; 7 bases line up with TRBD2. CDR1 is PRHDT, CDR2 FYEKMQ, per germline (reference sequence). The V gene end was trimmed by 5 bases and the J gene end by 2 bases; junction bases not matched to a gene: 9. The CDR3 contains 15 residues. The chain's CDR3 is CASSLFSGYTYEQYF. CDR3 bases: TGTGCCAGCAGCCTATTTAGCGGGTATACCTACGAGCAGTACTTC.

This clonotype was found a few times. This rearrangement joins TRBV14 to TRBJ2-7; D gene uncertain. The CDR3 covers 14 residues. Germline V lookup: CDR1 SGHDN, CDR2 FVKESK. V was pared by 1 base and J by 0 bases, with 7 bases between. This CDR3 reads CASSQGLDSYEQYF. The CDR3 nucleotides read TGTGCCAGCAGCCAAGGGCTCGACTCCTACGAGCAGTACTTC.

This clonotype has more than one count but fewer than ten. The chain has TRBV27 and TRBJ2-1; D is uncertain. This CDR3 has 16 residues. With 5 bases removed from V and 4 bases from J, the gap between germline ends came to 18 bases. Looked up from germline, CDR1 is MNHEY and CDR2 is SMNVEV (reference sequence). This chain's CDR3 is CASSLTMGRTYNEQFF. CDR3 coding DNA: TGTGCCAGCAGTCTAACCATGGGCAGAACTTACAATGAGCAGTTCTTC.

This clonotype appeared a few times. The genes are TRBV13 and TRBJ1-6; possibly TRBD1 for D (6 bases). Deletions cut 4 bases from V and 5 bases from J, with 9 bases between. Per the germline V gene, CDR1 is PRHDT and CDR2 is FYEKMQ (reference sequence). The CDR3 spans 14 residues. The CDR3 DNA reads TGTGCCAGCAGCTGGGACACGGATAATTCACCCCTCCACTTT. Protein sequence: CASSWDTDNSPLHF.

The gene calls are TRBV6-6 and TRBJ1-1, with D maybe TRBD1 (5 bases). From germline, CDR1 is MNHNY and CDR2 SVGAGI (reference sequence). V lost 2 bases, J lost 12 bases, and 13 bases lay in between. This CDR3 contains 12 residues. This CDR3 reads CASSYPGPGPFF. The CDR3 nucleotides are TGTGCCAGCAGTTACCCGGGGCCTGGTCCTTTCTTT.

This clonotype was detected a few times. The chain is built from TRBV6-5 and TRBJ1-5; no definite D call. The CDR3 runs to 12 residues. Trimming shortened V by 6 bases and J by 9 bases, and 12 bases separated the two germline ends. The germline V gene has CDR1 MNHEY and CDR2 SVGAGI. In nucleotides, the CDR3 is TGTGCCAGCAGGGGCCGTAAGGCGCCCCAGCATTTT. Amino acid sequence: CASRGRKAPQHF.

This clonotype was seen more than once but under ten times. The gene calls are TRBV6-1 and TRBJ1-6, with 10 bases aligning to TRBD1. The CDR3 contains 16 residues. V gave up 6 bases and J gave up 7 bases; unmatched junction bases: 9. CDR1 and CDR2 (germline): MNHNS, SASEGT. This chain's CDR3 is CASSSPRDRGNSPLHF. The CDR3 DNA reads as TGTGCCAGCAGCTCCCCCCGGGACAGGGGCAATTCACCCCTCCACTTT.

V usage is TRBV20-1 and J usage is TRBJ1-1; D unresolved. Germline CDR1 and CDR2: DFQATT and SNEGSKA (reference sequence). The germline V and J ends were trimmed by 1 base and 6 bases, with 12 bases remaining between them. CDR3 length: 13 residues. CDR3 loop: CSARALIWAEAFF. For the CDR3, the DNA is TGCAGTGCTAGAGCCCTTATATGGGCTGAAGCTTTCTTT.